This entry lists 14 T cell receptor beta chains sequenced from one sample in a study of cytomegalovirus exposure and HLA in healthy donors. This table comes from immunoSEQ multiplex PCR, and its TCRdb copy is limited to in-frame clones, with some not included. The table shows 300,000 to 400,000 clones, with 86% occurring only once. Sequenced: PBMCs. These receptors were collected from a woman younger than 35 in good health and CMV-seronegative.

CDR3 in DNA: TGTGCCAGCAGCCCTGCCCCAGGACAGGGCAGCAACGAGCAGTACTTC. Encoded protein: CASSPAPGQGSNEQYF. V and J are TRBV5-4 and TRBJ2-7; 8 bases agree with TRBD1. The CDR3 spans 16 residues. The V gene's germline CDR1 is SGHNT and CDR2 YYREEE (reference sequence). The J segment lost 5 bases and the V segment lost 4 bases, leaving 14 bases of the junction unmatched.

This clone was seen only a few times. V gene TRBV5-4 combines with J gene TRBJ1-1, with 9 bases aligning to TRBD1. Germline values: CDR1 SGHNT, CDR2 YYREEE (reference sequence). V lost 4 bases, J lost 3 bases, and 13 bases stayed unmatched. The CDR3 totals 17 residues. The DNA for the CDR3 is TGTGCCAGCAGCCCCGGACAGGGGTATGCGTTGGACACTGAAGCTTTCTTT. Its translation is CASSPGQGYALDTEAFF.

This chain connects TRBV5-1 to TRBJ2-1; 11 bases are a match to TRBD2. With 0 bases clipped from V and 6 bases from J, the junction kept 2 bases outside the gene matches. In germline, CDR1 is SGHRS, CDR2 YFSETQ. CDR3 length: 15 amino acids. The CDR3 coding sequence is TGCGCCAGCAGCTTGGAACTAGCGGGGGTCAATGAGCAGTTCTTC. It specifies CASSLELAGVNEQFF.

CDR3 sequence (DNA): TGTGCCAGCGGGACAGGGCAGACCACAGATACGCAGTATTTT. It yields the protein CASGTGQTTDTQYF. The chain links TRBV2 to TRBJ2-3; 9 bases line up with TRBD1. The CDR3 consists of 14 residues. Germline trimming cut 8 bases from V and 2 bases from J; bases unmatched to any gene: 5. CDR1 SNHLY and CDR2 FYNNEI come from the germline V gene.

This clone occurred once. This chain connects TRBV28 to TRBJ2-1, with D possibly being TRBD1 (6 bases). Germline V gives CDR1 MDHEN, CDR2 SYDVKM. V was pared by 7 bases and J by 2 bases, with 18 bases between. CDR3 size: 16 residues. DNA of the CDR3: TGTGCCAGCACCGAACTGGGGGCGGCCACCTACAATGAGCAGTTCTTC. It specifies CASTELGAATYNEQFF. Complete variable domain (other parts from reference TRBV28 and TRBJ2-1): DVKVTQSSRYLVKRTGEKVFLECVQDMDHENMFWYRQDPGLGLRLIYFSYDVKMKEKGDIPEGYSVSREKKERFSLILESASTNQTSMYLCASTELGAATYNEQFFGPGTRLTVL.

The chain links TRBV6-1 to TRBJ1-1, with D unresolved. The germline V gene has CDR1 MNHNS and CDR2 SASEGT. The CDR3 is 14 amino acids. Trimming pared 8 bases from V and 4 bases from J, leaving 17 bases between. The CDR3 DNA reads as TGTGCCAGCCCGGCACAGCCGGGGAGCACTGAAGCTTTCTTT. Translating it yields CASPAQPGSTEAFF.

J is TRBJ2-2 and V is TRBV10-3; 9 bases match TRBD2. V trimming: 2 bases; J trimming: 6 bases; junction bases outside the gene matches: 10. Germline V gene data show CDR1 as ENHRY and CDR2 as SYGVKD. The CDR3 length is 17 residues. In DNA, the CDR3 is TGTGCCATCAGTGAGCTGGTTAGCGGGAGATTGTCCGGGGAGCTGTTTTTT. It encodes CAISELVSGRLSGELFF.

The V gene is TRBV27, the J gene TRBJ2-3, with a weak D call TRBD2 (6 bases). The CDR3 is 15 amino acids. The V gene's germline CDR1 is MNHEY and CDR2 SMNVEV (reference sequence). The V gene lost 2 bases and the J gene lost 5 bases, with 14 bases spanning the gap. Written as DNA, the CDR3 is TGTGCCAGCAGTTTAAACTCGGGAGTGGGAGATACGCAGTATTTT. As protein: CASSLNSGVGDTQYF.

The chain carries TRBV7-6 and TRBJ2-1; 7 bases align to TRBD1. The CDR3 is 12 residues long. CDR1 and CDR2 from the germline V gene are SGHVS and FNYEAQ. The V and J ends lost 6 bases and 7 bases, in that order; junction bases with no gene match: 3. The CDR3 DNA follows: TGTGCCAGCAGTCCAGGGGGTAATGAGCAGTTCTTC. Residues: CASSPGGNEQFF.

CDR3 in DNA: TGTGCCAGCAGCCAGGGACAGTTATACGAGCAGTACTTC. Protein product: CASSQGQLYEQYF. The chain employs TRBV4-2 and TRBJ2-7, with 7 bases that match TRBD1. Germline loops: CDR1 LGHNA, CDR2 YNFKEQ. Unmatched junction bases numbered 3, after V lost 3 bases and J lost 4 bases. The CDR3 spans 13 residues.

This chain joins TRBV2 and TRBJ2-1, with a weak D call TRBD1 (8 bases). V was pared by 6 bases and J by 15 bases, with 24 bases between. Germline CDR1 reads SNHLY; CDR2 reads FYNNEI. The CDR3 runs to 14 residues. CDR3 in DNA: TGTGCCAGCAGCGCTGGACAGGGAGGGCGCGGGGGGTTCTTC. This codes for CASSAGQGGRGGFF.

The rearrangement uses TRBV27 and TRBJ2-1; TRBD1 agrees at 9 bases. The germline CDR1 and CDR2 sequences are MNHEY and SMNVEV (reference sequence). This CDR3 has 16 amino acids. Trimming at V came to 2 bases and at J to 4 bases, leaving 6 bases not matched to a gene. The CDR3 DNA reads TGTGCCAGCAGTTTAAGGGGGACAGGGAAATACAATGAGCAGTTCTTC. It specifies CASSLRGTGKYNEQFF.

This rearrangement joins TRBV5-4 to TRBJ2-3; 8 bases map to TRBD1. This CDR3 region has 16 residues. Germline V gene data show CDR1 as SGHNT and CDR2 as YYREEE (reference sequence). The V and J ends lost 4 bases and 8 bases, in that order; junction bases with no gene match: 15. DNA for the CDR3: TGTGCCAGCAGCCCAGGGGGCTCCCTAGACCAGGGTACGCAGTATTTT. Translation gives CASSPGGSLDQGTQYF.

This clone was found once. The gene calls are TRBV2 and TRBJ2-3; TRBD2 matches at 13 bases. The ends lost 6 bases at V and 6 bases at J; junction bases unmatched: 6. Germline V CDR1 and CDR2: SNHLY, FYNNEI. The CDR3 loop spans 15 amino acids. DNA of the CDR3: TGTGCCAGCAGGGGCGGGACTAGCGGGGCTGATACGCAGTATTTT. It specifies CASRGGTSGADTQYF.